The present T cell receptor (beta chain) was sequenced within a study of spatial heterogeneity in lung cancer. Noted time point: sample taken at primary tumor resection. Each CDR3 protein gets one entry after TCRdb re-called the 5' RACE reads with MiXCR. Seen here are 20,000 to 25,000 distinct CDR3 sequences, about 4.6% observed once, and the top ten hold about 7.2%. After removal of 6 bases from V and 3 bases from J, the junction contained 9 bases not matched to a gene. CDR1 and CDR2 (germline): DFQATT, SNEGSKA (reference sequence). The CDR3 has 15 residues. The material was PBMCs, obtained at surgery. The chain links TRBV20-1 to TRBJ2-1, with 9 bases aligning to TRBD2. The TCR comes from a male donor with early-stage non-small cell lung cancer. This chain's CDR3 is CSAYQRGDNYNEQFF. For the CDR3, the DNA is TGCAGTGCCTACCAGCGGGGGGACAACTACAATGAGCAGTTCTTC.